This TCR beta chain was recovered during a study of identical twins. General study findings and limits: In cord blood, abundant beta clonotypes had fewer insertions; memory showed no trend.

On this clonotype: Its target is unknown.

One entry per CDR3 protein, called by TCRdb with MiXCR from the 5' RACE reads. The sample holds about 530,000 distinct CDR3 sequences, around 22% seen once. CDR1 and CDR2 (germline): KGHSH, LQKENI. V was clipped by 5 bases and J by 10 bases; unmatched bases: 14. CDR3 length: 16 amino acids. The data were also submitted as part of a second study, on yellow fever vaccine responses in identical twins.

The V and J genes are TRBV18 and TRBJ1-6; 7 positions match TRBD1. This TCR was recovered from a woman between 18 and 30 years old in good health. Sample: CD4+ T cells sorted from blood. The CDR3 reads CASSDLDRVVRSPLHF. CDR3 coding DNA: TGTGCCAGCTCAGACCTTGACAGGGTCGTTCGATCACCCCTCCACTTT.